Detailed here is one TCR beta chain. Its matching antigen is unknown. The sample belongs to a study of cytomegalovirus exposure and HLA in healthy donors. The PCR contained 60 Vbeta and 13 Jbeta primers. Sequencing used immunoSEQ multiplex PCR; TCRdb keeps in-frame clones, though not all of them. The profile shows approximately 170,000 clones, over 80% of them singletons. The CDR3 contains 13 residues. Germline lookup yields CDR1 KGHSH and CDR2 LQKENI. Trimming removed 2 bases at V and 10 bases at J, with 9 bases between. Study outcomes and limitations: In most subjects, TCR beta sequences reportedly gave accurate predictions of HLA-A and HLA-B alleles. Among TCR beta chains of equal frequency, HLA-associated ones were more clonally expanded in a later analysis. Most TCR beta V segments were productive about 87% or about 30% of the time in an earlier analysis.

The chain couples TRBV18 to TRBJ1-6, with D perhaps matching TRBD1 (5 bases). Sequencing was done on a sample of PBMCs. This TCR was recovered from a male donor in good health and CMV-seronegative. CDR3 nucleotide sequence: TGTGCCAGCTCACCAGACAGAGAGTCACCCCTCCACTTT. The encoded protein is CASSPDRESPLHF.